The present TCR beta chain was sequenced within a study of PD-1 blockade in mismatch repair-deficient tumors (dated by TCRdb to between 2016 and 2019). At the level of the whole study: Between late 2013 and September 2016, the trial enrolled around 91 consecutive patients with around twelve mismatch repair-deficient cancer types, every one of whom had been previously treated and was progressing. Tumor-associated T cell clones were tracked in the peripheral blood of patients responding to PD-1 blockade by deep sequencing of TCR CDR3 regions. What the research found in general, with its limitations: Tumor-resident clones, often undetectable in blood before treatment, expanded rapidly after pembrolizumab and then contracted, generally before radiologic responses.

In regard to this clone: There is no known antigen for this receptor. Qualities for individual bases were not recorded, and no much larger clone is one base off.

The junction shows trimming of 3 bases on V and 4 bases on J, plus 11 bases between the germline ends. CDR1 SGHNT and CDR2 YYREEE were looked up in the germline V gene (reference sequence). The CDR3 measures 13 amino acids from cysteine to phenylalanine. Solely the CDR3 DNA is kept, with 39 bases framed from the first base. The library came from the immunoSEQ multiplex PCR assay. TCRdb stores this immuneACCESS table with in-frame sequences only. Part of the clones is absent; in the studies checked, under half of the shortfall reflects unresolved V genes, and no reason is known for the rest. This sample gives about 100,000 clones in total; 82% of them show up just once. The ten largest clones represent around 6.6% of the sample. Mismatch repair deficiency was established in every enrolled patient by polymerase chain reaction or immunohistochemistry. A few patients who responded to pembrolizumab therapy underwent TCR sequencing. The phase II trial prospectively tested pembrolizumab PD-1 blockade in advanced mismatch repair-deficient cancers regardless of tissue of origin. Serial peripheral blood T cell samples were collected before and at multiple times after starting PD-1 blockade. The timing of each blood sample was reported as weeks after the first dose of pembrolizumab.

The sequence was obtained from an adult with mismatch repair-deficient cancer. The rearranged segments are TRBV5-4 and TRBJ2-7; the D region is possibly TRBD1 or TRBD2, each matching across 5 bases. Source: peripheral blood, taken approximately 35 weeks after starting pembrolizumab. The DNA reads as follows: TGTGCCAGCAGCTCCGGGACGGATTACGAGCAGTACTTC. Translated, this gives CASSSGTDYEQYF.